Here is one T cell receptor beta chain with its context. Its antigen is not known. CDR1 and CDR2 (germline): LGHNA, YNFKEQ. V was pared by 4 bases and J by 3 bases, with 7 bases of the junction left unmatched. The CDR3 loop spans 15 amino acids. The entry originates in a study of CD8 T cells in Susac syndrome. Notes on the study in general: The study recognized that its TCR sequencing and HLA analysis covered a relatively small number of individuals.

High-throughput TCR beta sequencing covered peripheral CD8+ and CD4+ T cells. The CD8+ and CD4+ T cells were negatively isolated, with the TEMRA cells enriched by FACS. With random hexamers, roughly 0.5 to 1 ug RNA was reverse transcribed. The immunoSEQ assay covered 54 Vbeta and 13 Jbeta segments for CDR3. TCRdb processed the immunoSEQ multiplex PCR reads anew with MiXCR; each CDR3 protein has one entry. The sample lists around 59,000 distinct CDR3 sequences; over 85% were seen once. This receptor was identified in a human donor in good health. The gene calls are TRBV4-2 and TRBJ2-5; TRBD1 matches 8 bases. The material sequenced was CD8+ T cells from PBMCs. This CDR3 is CASSLRAGGEETQYF. Written as DNA, the CDR3 is TGTGCCAGCAGCCTCCGGGCAGGGGGCGAAGAGACCCAGTACTTC.